The 13 T cell receptor beta chains in this list originate from one sample, sequenced in a study of technical replicates of blood from several donors. Sequencing used immunoSEQ multiplex PCR; TCRdb keeps in-frame clones, though not all of them. The sample holds 60,000 to 80,000 clones; approximately 90% are singletons and the top ten take about 4.9%. The specimen sequenced was PBMCs. These TCRs come from a human donor in good health. Some clones in this sample may be carry-over from other donors' samples.

The chain couples TRBV21-1 to TRBJ2-7; the table's TRBD1 call for D was not verified on the DNA. TRBV21-1 is labeled a pseudogene. This CDR3 has 17 amino acids. The chain's CDR3 is CASSKGQEPNNSYEQYF. DNA for the CDR3: TGTGCCAGCAGCAAAGGACAGGAACCTAACAACTCCTACGAGCAGTACTTC.

J is TRBJ2-6 and V is TRBV10-3, with D unclear. This CDR3 is 16 amino acids long. Trimming stripped 2 bases from V and 6 bases from J, with 14 bases between. The germline V gene encodes CDR1 ENHRY and CDR2 SYGVKD. The chain's CDR3 is CAISEPRSGLANVLTF. The CDR3, as DNA: TGTGCCATCAGTGAGCCCAGATCTGGTTTGGCCAACGTCCTGACTTTC.

This clone turned up a few times. The chain is built from TRBV5-6 and TRBJ2-1; 9 bases match TRBD1. The CDR3 contains 14 residues. From germline, CDR1 is SGHDT and CDR2 YYEEEE. J gave up 6 bases and V 4 bases, and 5 bases lay outside the gene matches. CDR3 DNA sequence: TGTGCCAGCAGCAAGGGACAGGGCTTCAATGAGCAGTTCTTC. Its translation: CASSKGQGFNEQFF.

This chain uses TRBV4-3 with TRBJ1-6; the match to TRBD1 covers 7 bases. The germline V gene has CDR1 LGHNA and CDR2 YSLEER. The V and J ends lost 0 bases and 8 bases, in that order; junction bases with no gene match: 10. The CDR3 is made up of 17 amino acids. The DNA of the CDR3 is TGCGCCAGCAGCCAAGATTCCGACAGGGAAATAGATTCACCCCTCCACTTT. Translating it yields CASSQDSDREIDSPLHF.

The V call is TRBV7-9, the J call TRBJ2-7; tentative D call: TRBD1 (6 bases). This CDR3 has 14 residues. The germline CDR1 and CDR2 sequences are SEHNR and FQNEAQ (reference sequence). V lost 5 bases to trimming and J lost 6 bases, with 17 bases between them. This CDR3 is CASSGRDTAAEQYF. The CDR3, as DNA: TGTGCCAGCAGCGGCCGGGACACAGCGGCCGAGCAGTACTTC.

This chain uses TRBV4-3 with TRBJ1-2, with TRBD1 identical over 8 bases. The junction had 15 bases not matched to a gene; V was cut back by 1 base and J by 8 bases. CDR1 is LGHNA, CDR2 YSLEER, per germline. The length of the CDR3 is 17 residues. The CDR3 DNA sequence: TGCGCCAGCAGCCAAGGGGGCCTCGGCAGGGGGCGAAAGGGCTACACCTTC. Amino acid sequence: CASSQGGLGRGRKGYTF.

J is TRBJ1-6 and V is TRBV9; 7 nucleotides align to TRBD1. The CDR3 is 15 amino acids. Per the germline V gene, CDR1 is SGDLS and CDR2 is YYNGEE. J was trimmed by 10 bases and V by 4 bases; bases with no gene match: 11. CDR3 sequence (DNA): TGTGCCAGCAGCACAGGGGTGGGAACCGGGTCACCCCTCCACTTT. Residues: CASSTGVGTGSPLHF.

The V call is TRBV19, the J call TRBJ2-7; D is possibly TRBD2 (5 bases). The CDR3 runs to 13 residues. Trimming shortened V by 0 bases and J by 3 bases, and 6 bases separated the two germline ends. Germline lookup yields CDR1 LNHDA and CDR2 SQIVND (reference sequence). The CDR3 protein is CASSIEGVYEQYF. The CDR3 DNA sequence: TGTGCCAGTAGTATAGAGGGAGTCTACGAGCAGTACTTC.

The chain links TRBV9 to TRBJ2-3; tentatively, D is TRBD1 (5 bases). From germline, CDR1 is SGDLS and CDR2 YYNGEE. Trimming removed 0 bases at V and 4 bases at J, with 9 bases between. This CDR3 has 14 residues. This CDR3 is CASSVVQGADTQYF. The CDR3 bases are TGTGCCAGCAGCGTAGTCCAGGGTGCAGATACGCAGTATTTT.

The chain couples TRBV7-9 to TRBJ1-5, with D possibly TRBD1 on 6 matching bases. The V gene lost 4 bases and the J gene lost 1 base, with 11 bases spanning the gap. Per germline, CDR1 SEHNR and CDR2 FQNEAQ (reference sequence). The CDR3 runs 15 residues. CDR3: CASSSDRLSNQPQHF. For the CDR3, the DNA is TGTGCCAGCAGCTCCGACAGGTTGAGCAATCAGCCCCAGCATTTT.

CDR3 sequence: CASYLRTGETQYF. The CDR3 nucleotides are TGCGCCAGCTACCTTAGGACTGGAGAGACCCAGTACTTC. The rearrangement uses TRBV5-1 and TRBJ2-5, with a tentative D call TRBD2 (5 bases). The V gene lost 7 bases and the J gene lost 4 bases, with 14 bases spanning the gap. This CDR3 is 13 amino acids long. Germline CDR1 reads SGHRS; CDR2 reads YFSETQ.

This clone was seen only once. The rearrangement uses TRBV5-1 and TRBJ2-5, with D perhaps matching TRBD2 (6 bases). Looked up from germline, CDR1 is SGHRS and CDR2 is YFSETQ. There are 15 residues in the CDR3. V gave up 3 bases and J gave up 4 bases, with 16 bases separating them. CDR3 in amino acids: CASSSGLSQGETQYF. In nucleotides, the CDR3 is TGCGCCAGCAGCTCGGGACTTTCCCAAGGAGAGACCCAGTACTTC.

As for this clone: Distinct nucleotide sequences in the sample also encode this CDR3. This sequence joins TRBV5-4 and TRBJ2-5; 10 nucleotides line up with TRBD2. The CDR3 contains 15 residues. Germline CDR1 reads SGHNT; CDR2 reads YYREEE (reference sequence). V lost 4 bases, J lost 5 bases, and 8 bases stayed unmatched. The CDR3 nucleotides read TGTGCCAGCAGCCCGAGCGGGGGGGCCTCGGAGACCCAGTACTTC. This sequence encodes CASSPSGGASETQYF.